Listed below are T cell receptor beta chains from one sample, sequenced in a study of blood T cells in healthy people across ages. Each CDR3 protein is one row after TCRdb ran MiXCR on the 5' RACE reads. The sample yields 600,000 to 800,000 distinct CDR3 sequences, around 21% seen once. Specimen: blood. The source is a man between 70 and 80 years old in good health. CDR3s include the opening cysteine and the closing phenylalanine or tryptophan. D genes are given only for firm matches. For some rows the clone size is stated as once, few or many, or as a class when expanded; others skip it.

j_gene | v_gene | abundance | d_gene | CDR3aa | CDR3nt
TRBJ2-3 | TRBV5-1 | few | . | CASSLGRGSSDTQYF | TGCGCCAGCAGCTTGGGGAGGGGCAGTTCAGATACGCAGTATTTT
TRBJ2-7 | TRBV19 | . | TRBD2 | CASSVGLAPNYEQYF | TGTGCCAGTAGCGTCGGACTAGCCCCGAACTACGAGCAGTACTTC
TRBJ2-7 | TRBV27 | few | . | CACSSTYEQYF | TGTGCCTGCAGTTCAACCTACGAGCAGTACTTC
TRBJ2-1 | TRBV10-3 | . | TRBD2 | CAISASGSSYNEQFF | TGTGCCATCAGTGCCAGCGGGAGCTCCTACAATGAGCAGTTCTTC
TRBJ1-5 | TRBV20-1 | few | . | CSARMGGSNQPQHF | TGCAGTGCTAGAATGGGCGGTAGCAATCAGCCCCAGCATTTT
TRBJ2-2 | TRBV4-3 | few | . | CASSQDPDSRGLFF | TGCGCCAGCAGCCAAGATCCGGACAGCCGTGGGCTGTTTTTT
TRBJ2-5 | TRBV12-3/TRBV12-4 | many | . | CASSSGSGPQETQYF | TGTGCCAGCAGTTCGGGGTCCGGGCCCCAAGAGACCCAGTACTTC
TRBJ2-2 | TRBV7-3 | few | TRBD1 | CASRLTGANTGELFF | TGTGCCAGCAGGTTGACAGGGGCGAACACCGGGGAGCTGTTTTTT
TRBJ1-4 | TRBV27 | . | . | CASSPTTVTINEKLFF | TGTGCCAGCAGTCCGACGACGGTCACTATTAATGAAAAACTGTTTTTT
TRBJ2-1 | TRBV4-1 | . | . | CASRAHAGINEQFF | TGCGCCAGCAGAGCCCATGCGGGGATAAATGAGCAGTTCTTC
TRBJ1-2 | TRBV9 | few | TRBD1 | CASSAQDRNNYGYTF | TGTGCCAGCAGCGCCCAGGACAGGAACAACTATGGCTACACCTTC
TRBJ2-1 | TRBV20-1 | many | TRBD2 | CSARGLATINEQFF | TGCAGTGCTAGAGGACTAGCGACAATCAATGAGCAGTTCTTC
TRBJ2-7 | TRBV5-1 | . | TRBD2 | CASSKGTSGSAYEQYF | TGCGCCAGCAGCAAAGGGACTAGCGGGAGCGCATACGAGCAGTACTTC
TRBJ2-5 | TRBV20-1 | . | TRBD2 | CSASPRTSGNEETQYF | TGCAGTGCTAGCCCCCGAACTAGCGGGAATGAAGAGACCCAGTACTTC
TRBJ2-2 | TRBV9 | few | . | CASSVVFRGETGELFF | TGTGCCAGCAGCGTAGTCTTTAGGGGGGAGACCGGGGAGCTGTTTTTT
TRBJ2-2 | TRBV18 | . | . | CASSPGLSGLGELFF | TGTGCCAGCTCACCCGGACTATCAGGACTCGGGGAGCTGTTTTTT
TRBJ2-3 | TRBV7-9 | . | . | CASSPDSEDTDTQYF | TGTGCCAGCAGCCCAGACTCAGAAGACACAGATACGCAGTATTTT
TRBJ2-7 | TRBV20-1 | . | . | CSAPRHGYEQYF | TGCAGTGCCCCCAGACACGGATACGAGCAGTACTTC
TRBJ2-1 | TRBV3-1 | . | . | CASSQGRGSDEQSF | TGTGCCAGCAGCCAGGGGAGGGGGAGCGATGAGCAGTCCTTC
TRBJ2-3 | TRBV5-1 | . | TRBD2 | CASGLPKREGRLEADTQYF | TGCGCCAGCGGCTTGCCAAAGCGGGAGGGCCGACTTGAGGCAGATACGCAGTATTTT
TRBJ2-2 | TRBV6-5 | many | TRBD2 | CASSIGTSGKSGELFF | TGTGCCAGCAGTATAGGGACTAGCGGGAAATCCGGGGAGCTGTTTTTT
TRBJ1-3 | TRBV3-1 | few | . | CASSQFRSPPGNTIYF | TGTGCCAGCAGCCAATTCAGGAGCCCCCCTGGAAACACCATATATTTT
TRBJ1-4 | TRBV7-3 | few | . | CASSLTPLTTNEKLFF | TGTGCCAGCAGCTTAACGCCCCTTACAACTAATGAAAAACTGTTTTTT
TRBJ2-1 | TRBV29-1 | . | TRBD2 | CSVLTSGTVNEQFF | TGCAGCGTGCTCACTAGCGGGACAGTCAATGAGCAGTTCTTC
TRBJ1-6 | TRBV20-1 | . | TRBD1 | CSARDRGRRNSPLHF | TGCAGTGCTAGAGACAGGGGGCGCCGAAATTCACCCCTCCACTTT
TRBJ2-3 | TRBV5-1 | few | . | CASSDLQGTDEDTQYF | TGCGCCAGCAGCGACCTACAGGGTACGGATGAAGATACGCAGTATTTT
TRBJ2-5 | TRBV10-3 | . | . | CAISESRQTQYF | TGTGCCATCAGTGAGTCGAGACAGACCCAGTACTTC
TRBJ1-1 | TRBV4-3 | . | . | CASSLARVTEAFF | TGCGCCAGCAGCCTTGCCCGGGTCACTGAAGCTTTCTTT
TRBJ1-2 | TRBV6-1 | . | TRBD1 | CASSLRRTGYDGYGYTF | TGTGCCAGCAGCTTGCGCCGGACAGGGTATGACGGCTATGGCTACACCTTC
TRBJ2-7 | TRBV11-2 | few | . | CASREKGRIYEQYF | TGTGCCAGCAGAGAAAAGGGCCGAATCTACGAGCAGTACTTC
TRBJ1-2 | TRBV2 | many | TRBD1 | CASSSDRGNYGYTF | TGTGCCAGCAGTAGCGACAGGGGCAACTATGGCTACACCTTC
TRBJ2-7 | TRBV4-2 | . | . | CASSQDATVDGTYEQYF | TGTGCCAGCAGCCAAGATGCTACCGTTGACGGCACCTACGAGCAGTACTTC
TRBJ2-5 | TRBV4-3 | . | TRBD1 | CASSQDTGGHQETQYF | TGCGCCAGCAGCCAAGATACAGGGGGCCATCAAGAGACCCAGTACTTC
TRBJ2-7 | TRBV11-2 | many | . | CASSSPGLSYEQYF | TGTGCCAGCAGCTCCCCGGGACTCTCCTACGAGCAGTACTTC
TRBJ2-7 | TRBV24-1 | few | TRBD1 | CATSEARDSGYEQYF | TGTGCCACCAGTGAGGCCCGGGACAGCGGATACGAGCAGTACTTC
TRBJ2-3 | TRBV5-1 | many | . | CASSSSTDTQYF | TGTGCCAGCAGTTCAAGCACAGATACGCAGTATTTT
TRBJ2-5 | TRBV6-5 | few | . | CASSRGRAQETQYF | TGTGCCAGCAGCCGGGGACGGGCTCAAGAGACCCAGTACTTC